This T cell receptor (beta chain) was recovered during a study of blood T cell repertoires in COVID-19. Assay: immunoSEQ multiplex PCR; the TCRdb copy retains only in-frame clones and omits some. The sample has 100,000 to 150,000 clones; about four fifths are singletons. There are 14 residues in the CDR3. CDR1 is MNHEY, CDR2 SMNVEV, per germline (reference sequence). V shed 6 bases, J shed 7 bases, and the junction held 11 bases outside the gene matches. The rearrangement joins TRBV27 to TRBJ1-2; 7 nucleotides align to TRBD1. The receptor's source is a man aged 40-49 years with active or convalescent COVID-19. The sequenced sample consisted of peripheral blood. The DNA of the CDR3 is TGTGCCAGCAGAACCACCCAGGGGGGTCTTGGCTACACCTTC. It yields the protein CASRTTQGGLGYTF.